The 29 T cell receptor beta chains reported below all come from one sample, sequenced in a study of T-cell memory formation after mild COVID-19. TCRdb analysed the 5' RACE reads with MiXCR anew, one entry per CDR3 protein. The profile shows 200,000 or so distinct CDR3 sequences, around 15% of them singletons. What was sequenced was PBMCs or a T cell subset sorted from them (not recorded which). These receptors were obtained from an adult woman who had mild COVID-19 (a few samples of this study predate the infection). Cell type and time point are not known.

The chain is built from TRBV5-1 and TRBJ1-2; possible D gene TRBD1, 5 bases. CDR1 and CDR2 (germline): SGHRS, YFSETQ. The V gene lost 0 bases and the J gene lost 4 bases, with 16 bases spanning the gap. The CDR3 loop spans 16 amino acids. For the CDR3, the DNA is TGCGCCAGCAGCTTGGTAGGGGTCGGCGGAAGCTATGGCTACACCTTC. This codes for CASSLVGVGGSYGYTF.

The rearrangement joins TRBV3-1 to TRBJ1-3, with D perhaps matching TRBD1 (5 bases). The CDR3 consists of 15 residues. V gave up 1 base and J gave up 2 bases, with 9 bases separating them. Germline V gene data show CDR1 as LGHDT and CDR2 as YNNKEL (reference sequence). CDR3 sequence (DNA): TGTGCCAGCAGCCAAGTCCCCAGGGCTGGAAACACCATATATTTT. Its translation: CASSQVPRAGNTIYF.

In this sample, this clonotype turned up a few times. The V gene is TRBV9, the J gene TRBJ2-5, with 11 nucleotides matching TRBD1. Germline CDR1 SGDLS, CDR2 YYNGEE. The CDR3 extends over 15 amino acids. After removal of 0 bases from V and 4 bases from J, the junction contained 2 bases not matched to a gene. CDR3 region: CASSVGTGGVETQYF. Written as DNA, the CDR3 is TGTGCCAGCAGCGTAGGGACAGGGGGCGTAGAGACCCAGTACTTC.

This clonotype was recorded many times. The V gene is TRBV5-5, the J gene TRBJ2-2, with a tentative D call TRBD2 (5 bases). Trimming took 0 bases from V and 4 from J, leaving 10 bases between them. The CDR3 totals 15 residues. CDR1 SGHKS and CDR2 YYEKEE come from the germline V gene (reference sequence). This chain's CDR3 is CASSLGGSVTGELFF. CDR3 sequence (DNA): TGTGCCAGCAGCTTGGGAGGGTCGGTCACCGGGGAGCTGTTTTTT.

This clonotype came up a few times. The V gene is TRBV5-1, the J gene TRBJ2-4; 9 bases line up with TRBD2. The length of the CDR3 is 14 residues. Germline V gene data show CDR1 as SGHRS and CDR2 as YFSETQ. Germline trimming cut 4 bases from V and 6 bases from J; bases unmatched to any gene: 5. The DNA of the CDR3 is TGCGCCAGCAGCCCGGGACTAGCTGGAAACATTCAGTACTTC. Its protein is CASSPGLAGNIQYF.

This clonotype was seen a handful of times. The J gene is TRBJ1-4, the V gene TRBV18; weak D call: TRBD1 (5 bases). The V and J ends lost 2 bases and 8 bases respectively, with 9 bases between them. The length of the CDR3 is 13 residues. CDR1 is KGHSH and CDR2 is LQKENI in the germline V gene. The CDR3 spells CASSPSGSEKLFF. CDR3 coding DNA: TGTGCCAGCTCACCATCAGGGTCCGAAAAACTGTTTTTT.

This clonotype was counted between two and nine times. The chain carries TRBV6-1 and TRBJ1-1; 11 nucleotides align to TRBD1. The germline gives CDR1 MNHNS, CDR2 SASEGT. With V trimmed by 0 bases and J by 1 base, 1 base remained unmatched. CDR3 length: 16 residues. CDR3 loop: CASSEAGQGANTEAFF. The DNA for the CDR3 is TGTGCCAGCAGTGAAGCCGGACAGGGGGCGAACACTGAAGCTTTCTTT.

This clonotype was counted a few times. The chain recombines TRBV30 with TRBJ2-3; 9 nucleotides match TRBD2. Looked up from germline, CDR1 is GTSNPN and CDR2 is SVGIG (reference sequence). Trimming removed 5 bases from V and 2 bases from J; junction bases left unmatched: 23. The CDR3 length is 20 residues. The CDR3: CAWGTDPSGMGGPYTDTQYF. The DNA for the CDR3 is TGTGCCTGGGGGACAGACCCTAGCGGGATGGGGGGGCCATACACAGATACGCAGTATTTT.

This clonotype was observed a handful of times. This chain joins TRBV7-9 and TRBJ1-6; D ambiguous. The ends were cut back, 6 bases at V and 1 base at J, with 10 bases in the middle. Germline V gives CDR1 SEHNR, CDR2 FQNEAQ (reference sequence). CDR3 size: 15 residues. Here the CDR3 DNA reads TGTGCCAGCAGTTCCGCACGGTCCTATAATTCACCCCTCCACTTT. Amino acids: CASSSARSYNSPLHF. The variable domain in full, completed from reference TRBV7-9 and TRBJ1-6, reads DTGVSQNPRHKITKRGQNVTFRCDPISEHNRLYWYRQTLGQGPEFLTYFQNEAQLEKSRLLSDRFSAERPKGSFSTLEIQRTEQGDSAMYLCASSSARSYNSPLHFGNGTRLTVT.

The CDR3: CASSQRRVYEQYF. The CDR3 DNA sequence: TGTGCCAGCAGCCAAAGGAGGGTCTACGAGCAGTACTTC. V gene TRBV16 combines with J gene TRBJ2-7; tentative D call: TRBD2 (6 bases). Germline lookup yields CDR1 KGHSY and CDR2 FQNENV. Trimming removed 2 bases from V and 3 bases from J, with 8 bases in between. This CDR3 is 13 amino acids long.

This clonotype was seen a few times. This chain connects TRBV5-1 to TRBJ1-2; D is ambiguous. The CDR3 length is 16 residues. Germline assignment: CDR1 SGHRS and CDR2 YFSETQ. Trimming pared 0 bases from V and 0 bases from J, leaving 12 bases between. The CDR3 region is CASSLVADVANYGYTF. For the CDR3, the DNA is TGCGCCAGCAGCTTGGTTGCAGACGTAGCTAACTATGGCTACACCTTC. Together with reference TRBV5-1 and TRBJ1-2, the CDR3 gives the full variable domain: KAGVTQTPRYLIKTRGQQVTLSCSPISGHRSVSWYQQTPGQGLQFLFEYFSETQRNKGNFPGRFSGRQFSNSRSEMNVSTLELGDSALYLCASSLVADVANYGYTFGSGTRLTVV.

The chain employs TRBV4-2 and TRBJ2-2; 9 bases are shared with TRBD1. The CDR3 has 17 amino acids. CDR1 LGHNA and CDR2 YNFKEQ come from the germline V gene. V lost 0 bases and J lost 5; bases outside the gene matches: 7. The DNA of the CDR3 is TGTGCCAGCAGCCAAGATCAGAGGGGACAGGGAACCGGGGAGCTGTTTTTT. Its translation: CASSQDQRGQGTGELFF.

This chain joins TRBV7-2 and TRBJ1-1, with TRBD1 matching 10 bases. After removal of 5 bases from V and 6 bases from J, the junction contained 21 bases not matched to a gene. CDR3 length: 19 residues. Germline loops: CDR1 SGHTA, CDR2 FQGNSA. CDR3 sequence (DNA): TGTGCCAGCAGCGTCGCGGCCGGGACAGGGGTAAGGATAGCGTCTGAAGCTTTCTTT. Amino acid sequence: CASSVAAGTGVRIASEAFF.

The V call is TRBV5-1, the J call TRBJ1-4; 8 bases align to TRBD1. The CDR3 length is 15 residues. V lost 0 bases and J lost 12; bases outside the gene matches: 10. The germline V gene has CDR1 SGHRS and CDR2 YFSETQ. CDR3 sequence reads: CASSLEFSGTGELFF. The CDR3 DNA follows: TGCGCCAGCAGCTTGGAGTTTTCGGGGACAGGCGAACTGTTTTTT.

This clonotype occurred a few times. V and J are TRBV6-2 or TRBV6-3 and TRBJ2-7, with 8 nucleotides matching TRBD2. Germline assignment: CDR1 MNHEY and CDR2 SVGEGT. This CDR3 is 14 amino acids long. Unmatched junction bases numbered 8, after V lost 5 bases and J lost 5 bases. The chain's CDR3 is CASSLLAVGDEQYF. Written as DNA, the CDR3 is TGTGCCAGCAGTCTACTAGCGGTGGGCGACGAGCAGTACTTC.

The V and J genes are TRBV6-5 and TRBJ2-3, with 15 bases matching TRBD2. Trimming took 5 bases from V and 6 from J; bases not matched to a gene: 3. The CDR3 runs 15 residues. Germline CDR1 is MNHEY and CDR2 is SVGAGI. The chain's CDR3 is CASSGTSGRFDTQYF. In nucleotides, the CDR3 is TGTGCCAGCAGTGGGACTAGCGGGAGGTTTGATACGCAGTATTTT.

CDR3 protein: CASSLTAGQTEAFF. CDR3 bases: TGCGCCAGCAGCTTGACGGCAGGGCAGACTGAAGCTTTCTTT. V and J are TRBV5-1 and TRBJ1-1, with D possibly being TRBD1 (5 bases). There are 14 residues in the CDR3. V was cut by 1 base and J by 5 bases, with 12 bases left in between. Germline V gives CDR1 SGHRS, CDR2 YFSETQ.

This sequence joins TRBV6-5 and TRBJ2-2, with TRBD1 identical over 8 bases. The CDR3 runs 14 residues. CDR1 is MNHEY, CDR2 SVGAGI, per germline. J lost 3 bases, V lost 8 bases, and 5 bases had no gene match. CDR3: CASCDRGHTGELFF. For the CDR3, the DNA is TGTGCCAGCTGTGACAGGGGACACACCGGGGAGCTGTTTTTT.

This clonotype was seen a few times. The chain joins TRBV29-1 to TRBJ2-7, with a tentative D call TRBD2 (5 bases). The germline V gene has CDR1 SQVTM and CDR2 ANQGSEA. Trimming took 4 bases from V and 2 from J, leaving 18 bases between them. The CDR3 has 15 amino acids. This CDR3 reads CSVAPSGRGPYEQYF. The CDR3 DNA sequence: TGCAGCGTTGCACCGTCGGGGAGAGGACCCTACGAGCAGTACTTC.

This clonotype was detected a few times. The rearrangement uses TRBV6-2 or TRBV6-3 and TRBJ1-1, with D unclear. The V and J ends lost 8 bases and 6 bases respectively, with 22 bases between them. The V gene's germline CDR1 is MNHEY and CDR2 SVGEGT. The CDR3 is made up of 15 amino acids. CDR3 amino acids: CASRRLTLADSEAFF. The CDR3 coding sequence is TGTGCCAGCCGCCGCCTGACGCTGGCCGACTCTGAAGCTTTCTTT.

This clonotype was counted between two and nine times. This chain links TRBV7-6 with TRBJ2-7, with D possibly TRBD2 on 5 matching bases. Looked up from germline, CDR1 is SGHVS and CDR2 is FNYEAQ. The CDR3 runs to 16 residues. Between the trimmed V and J ends, which lost 1 base and 3 bases, there was a span of 16 bases. DNA for the CDR3: TGTGCCAGCAGCTTAGTGGCGGGCTTAGGAATCTACGAGCAGTACTTC. It is translated as CASSLVAGLGIYEQYF. The full variable domain, with the rest looked up from reference TRBV7-6 and TRBJ2-7, is GAGVSQSPRYKVTKRGQDVALRCDPISGHVSLYWYRQALGQGPEFLTYFNYEAQQDKSGLPNDRFSAERPEGSISTLTIQRTEQRDSAMYRCASSLVAGLGIYEQYFGPGTRLTVT.

This clonotype was detected many times. The CDR3 coding sequence is TGTGCCAGCAGCTCCCTCAATGAGCAGTTCTTC. Encoded protein: CASSSLNEQFF. The J gene is TRBJ2-1, the V gene TRBV11-1; D remains ambiguous. Trimming removed 4 bases from V and 6 bases from J, with 4 bases in between. The CDR3 runs 11 residues. Germline CDR1 and CDR2: SGHAT and FQDESV (reference sequence).

This clonotype was counted only a few times. The chain joins TRBV4-1 to TRBJ2-5; 10 bases are a match to TRBD1. Germline CDR1 MGHRA, CDR2 YSYEKL. This CDR3 comprises 16 residues. Trimming took 4 bases from V and 2 from J; bases not matched to a gene: 7. In DNA form, the CDR3 reads TGCGCCAGCAGCCTCAACTCGGGACAGGGGCAAGAGACCCAGTACTTC. This translates into CASSLNSGQGQETQYF.

This chain uses TRBV7-8 with TRBJ2-7; D is undetermined. Trimming removed 5 bases from V and 2 bases from J, with 19 bases in between. The V gene's germline CDR1 is SGHVS and CDR2 FQNEAQ. The CDR3 is made up of 16 amino acids. CDR3 bases: TGTGCCAGCAGCCCCTCGGCTCCCATATCTCCCTACGAGCAGTACTTC. Protein: CASSPSAPISPYEQYF.

There are many counts of this clonotype. The V and J genes are TRBV5-1 and TRBJ2-3; a possible D gene is TRBD2 (5 bases). The CDR3 is 14 residues long. CDR1 and CDR2 (germline): SGHRS, YFSETQ. V was shortened by 4 bases and J by 1 base, with 10 bases between the two germline ends. The CDR3 reads CASSPGYGTDTQYF. DNA of the CDR3: TGCGCCAGCAGCCCGGGATATGGCACAGATACGCAGTATTTT.

V and J are TRBV12-3 or TRBV12-4 and TRBJ1-2, with 7 bases aligning to TRBD1. V lost 6 bases and J lost 8; bases outside the gene matches: 15. The CDR3 sequence is 15 residues long. CDR3 bases: TGTGCCAGCAGCTCAAACAGGGGACAAGGGGCAGGCTACACCTTC. This codes for CASSSNRGQGAGYTF.

The chain combines TRBV7-6 with TRBJ2-3, with 11 nucleotides matching TRBD2. The CDR3 runs to 15 residues. V lost 10 bases, J lost 6 bases, and 12 bases stayed unmatched. The germline V gene encodes CDR1 SGHVS and CDR2 FNYEAQ. The CDR3 reads CATQVAGGPGDTQYF. The DNA of the CDR3 is TGTGCCACCCAAGTAGCGGGAGGGCCGGGGGATACGCAGTATTTT.

This clonotype occurred a few times. The chain couples TRBV7-2 to TRBJ2-5; D perhaps matches TRBD2 (6 bases). V lost 5 bases, J lost 5 bases, and 15 bases lay in between. Germline V gene lookup returns CDR1 SGHTA and CDR2 FQGNSA. This CDR3 contains 14 residues. The CDR3 DNA is TGTGCCAGCAGCACAATGGGCGGGACGGAGACCCAGTACTTC. As protein: CASSTMGGTETQYF. Combining the CDR3 with reference TRBV7-2 and TRBJ2-5 gives the whole variable domain GAGVSQSPSNKVTEKGKDVELRCDPISGHTALYWYRQSLGQGLEFLIYFQGNSAPDKSGLPSDRFSAERTGGSVSTLTIQRTQQEDSAVYLCASSTMGGTETQYFGPGTRLLVL.

This clonotype was counted many times. The genes are TRBV18 and TRBJ2-7; 11 bases are shared with TRBD1. V lost 3 bases and J lost 6; bases outside the gene matches: 7. The germline V gene encodes CDR1 KGHSH and CDR2 LQKENI. The CDR3 consists of 15 residues. The CDR3 loop is CASSPVGQGAGEQYF. The CDR3 DNA reads TGTGCCAGCTCACCGGTCGGACAGGGGGCAGGCGAGCAGTACTTC.